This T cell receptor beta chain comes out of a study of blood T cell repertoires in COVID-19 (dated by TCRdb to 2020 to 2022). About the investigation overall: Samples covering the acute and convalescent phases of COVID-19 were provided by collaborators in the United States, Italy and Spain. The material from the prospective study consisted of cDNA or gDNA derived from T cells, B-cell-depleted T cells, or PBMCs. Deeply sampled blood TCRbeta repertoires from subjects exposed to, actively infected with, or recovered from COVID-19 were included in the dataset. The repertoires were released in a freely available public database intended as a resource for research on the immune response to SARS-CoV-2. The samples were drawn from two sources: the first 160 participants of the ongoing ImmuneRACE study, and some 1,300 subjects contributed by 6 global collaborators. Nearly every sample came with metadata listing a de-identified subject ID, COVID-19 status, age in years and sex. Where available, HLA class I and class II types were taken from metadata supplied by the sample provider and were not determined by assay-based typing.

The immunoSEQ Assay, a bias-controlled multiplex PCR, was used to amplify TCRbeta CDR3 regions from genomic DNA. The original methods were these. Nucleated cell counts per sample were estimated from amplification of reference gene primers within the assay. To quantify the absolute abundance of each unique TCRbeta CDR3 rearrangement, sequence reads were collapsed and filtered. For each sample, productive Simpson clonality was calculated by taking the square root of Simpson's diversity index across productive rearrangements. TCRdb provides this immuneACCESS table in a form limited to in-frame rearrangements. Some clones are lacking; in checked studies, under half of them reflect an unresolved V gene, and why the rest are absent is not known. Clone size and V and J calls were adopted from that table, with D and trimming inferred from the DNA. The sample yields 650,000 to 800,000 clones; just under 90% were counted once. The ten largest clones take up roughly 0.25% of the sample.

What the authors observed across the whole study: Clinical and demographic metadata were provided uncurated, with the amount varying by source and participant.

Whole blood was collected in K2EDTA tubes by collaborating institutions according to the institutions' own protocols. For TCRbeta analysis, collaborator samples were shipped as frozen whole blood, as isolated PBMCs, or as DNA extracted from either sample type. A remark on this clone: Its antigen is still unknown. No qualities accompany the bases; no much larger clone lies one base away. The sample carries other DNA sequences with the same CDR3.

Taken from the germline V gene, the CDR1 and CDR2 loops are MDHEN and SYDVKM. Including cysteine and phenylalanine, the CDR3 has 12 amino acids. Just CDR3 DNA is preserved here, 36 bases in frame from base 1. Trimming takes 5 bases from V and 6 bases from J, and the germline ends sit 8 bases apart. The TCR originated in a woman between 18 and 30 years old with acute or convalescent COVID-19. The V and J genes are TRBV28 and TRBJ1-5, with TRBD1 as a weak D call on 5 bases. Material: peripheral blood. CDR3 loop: CASSQGSQPQHF. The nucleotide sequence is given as TGTGCCAGCAGTCAGGGAAGTCAGCCCCAGCATTTT.